This T cell receptor (beta chain) was sequenced during a study of blood T cell repertoires in COVID-19. Study information: From the United States, Italy and Spain came samples of acute and convalescent COVID-19. From T cells, B-cell-depleted T cells, or PBMCs came the material, which was cDNA or gDNA.

Under the authors' procedure: Using reference gene primer amplification, nucleated cell counts were estimated. Method: immunoSEQ multiplex PCR; TCRdb's copy keeps in-frame clones and lacks some. V and J calls and clone size are given by that table; D and trimming were obtained from the DNA. The sample lists fewer than 35,000 clones, approximately 85% occurring once. This clone has just one count. The CDR3 covers 13 residues. Trimming cost V 4 bases and J 10 bases, with 15 bases left between them. Germline CDR1 SGDLS, CDR2 YYNGEE. The chain carries TRBV9 and TRBJ2-1; a possible D gene is TRBD1 (6 bases). Input material: peripheral blood. The TCR sequence derives from a man older than 75 with active COVID-19. The CDR3 loop reads CASSRTGFEEQFF. The DNA of the CDR3 is TGTGCCAGCAGCCGCACAGGGTTTGAAGAGCAGTTCTTC.